These 16 T cell receptor beta chains share one sample of origin, sequenced in a study of blood T cell repertoires in COVID-19. TCRdb keeps only in-frame clones here, not all; method: immunoSEQ multiplex PCR. The data show about 150,000 clones, roughly 90% seen once. Sequenced sample: PBMCs or T cells enriched from blood (not recorded which). The receptor source for this set is a woman in her fifties or sixties who had recovered from COVID-19.

This sequence joins TRBV27 and TRBJ1-1; no clear D. V was cut by 3 bases and J by 4 bases, with 12 bases left in between. CDR1 MNHEY and CDR2 SMNVEV come from the germline V gene (reference sequence). The CDR3 covers 14 residues. In DNA form, the CDR3 reads TGTGCCAGCAGTTTCGGGCGGGTATTCACTGAAGCTTTCTTT. Its translation is CASSFGRVFTEAFF.

The chain is built from TRBV7-8 and TRBJ2-7; 9 positions agree with TRBD2. The CDR3 spans 20 residues. CDR1 is SGHVS and CDR2 is FQNEAQ in the germline V gene. Losses at the gene ends were 3 bases for V and 3 bases for J; bases not matched to a gene: 21. Written as DNA, the CDR3 is TGTGCCAGCAGCTTCTCTACGACTAGCGGAGCCCCGGGTGGGCTCTACGAGCAGTACTTC. Translation: CASSFSTTSGAPGGLYEQYF.

The rearrangement joins TRBV5-4 to TRBJ2-3; 9 nucleotides agree with TRBD2. V dropped 4 bases and J dropped 0; count of bases not matched to a gene: 12. The CDR3 is made up of 18 amino acids. CDR1 is SGHNT and CDR2 is YYREEE in the germline V gene (reference sequence). The DNA of the CDR3 is TGTGCCAGCAGCAAAGGAAGACTAGCGGATACGAGCACAGATACGCAGTATTTT. It translates to CASSKGRLADTSTDTQYF.

This chain links TRBV30 with TRBJ2-2; D possibly corresponds to TRBD1 (6 bases). From germline, CDR1 is GTSNPN and CDR2 SVGIG (reference sequence). Deletions cut 2 bases from V and 4 bases from J, with 14 bases between. CDR3 length: 15 residues. In DNA, the CDR3 is TGTGCCTGGAGTTCACAGGGTCCTCGCACCGGGGAGCTGTTTTTT. Translation gives CAWSSQGPRTGELFF.

V is TRBV11-2 and J is TRBJ2-1, with unresolved D. The CDR3 length is 13 residues. Trimming removed 2 bases at V and 5 bases at J, with 7 bases between. Germline V gene sequence: CDR1 SGHAT, CDR2 FQNNGV. CDR3 DNA sequence: TGTGCCAGCAGCTTAAGCAGGAACAATGAGCAGTTCTTC. Amino acid sequence: CASSLSRNNEQFF.

The chain employs TRBV10-3 and TRBJ1-1; 11 bases agree with TRBD1. J lost 4 bases, V lost 6 bases, and 10 bases had no gene match. Looked up from germline, CDR1 is ENHRY and CDR2 is SYGVKD. The CDR3 spans 16 residues. The DNA of the CDR3 is TGTGCCATCAGAGGACAGGGGGCTCTAGAGGTCACTGAAGCTTTCTTT. Protein sequence: CAIRGQGALEVTEAFF.

The chain is built from TRBV27 and TRBJ1-5, with TRBD1 matching over 7 bases. V shed 5 bases, J shed 0 bases, and the junction held 7 bases outside the gene matches. The length of the CDR3 is 16 residues. Germline-derived CDR1 and CDR2 are MNHEY and SMNVEV (reference sequence). CDR3 DNA: TGTGCCAGCAGTACCAAGACAGGGTATAGCAATCAGCCCCAGCATTTT. Translated: CASSTKTGYSNQPQHF.

Concerning this clone itself: The identical CDR3 is also encoded by other nucleotide sequences in the sample. The chain recombines TRBV7-3 with TRBJ1-5, with D maybe TRBD1 (6 bases). V was trimmed by 2 bases and J by 4 bases, leaving 6 bases between them. The CDR3 is 13 residues long. CDR1 is SGHTA and CDR2 is FQGTGA in the germline V gene. CDR3 protein: CASSLDRNQPQHF. The CDR3 nucleotides read TGTGCCAGCAGCTTAGACAGGAATCAGCCCCAGCATTTT.

This chain uses TRBV19 with TRBJ1-4; 8 bases map to TRBD1. CDR1 LNHDA and CDR2 SQIVND come from the germline V gene (reference sequence). The CDR3 has 20 amino acids. Trimming at V came to 3 bases and at J to 0 bases, leaving 15 bases not matched to a gene. The CDR3: CASSIRALGQGRATNEKLFF. CDR3 DNA: TGTGCCAGTAGTATCCGGGCCCTCGGACAGGGTCGAGCAACTAATGAAAAACTGTTTTTT.

The J gene is TRBJ2-7, the V gene TRBV14; TRBD1 might be the D (5 bases). The CDR3 loop spans 18 amino acids. Germline loops: CDR1 SGHDN, CDR2 FVKESK. V lost 1 base and J lost 7, with 26 bases in between. This CDR3 is CASSQARQLPPYVVEQYF. The CDR3 DNA is TGTGCCAGCAGCCAAGCCCGACAGCTACCACCCTACGTTGTGGAGCAGTACTTC.

The chain has TRBV28 and TRBJ2-7; D unresolved. The germline gives CDR1 MDHEN, CDR2 SYDVKM. V dropped 5 bases and J dropped 3 bases, with 8 bases sitting between them. This CDR3 is built from 12 residues. The CDR3 loop reads CASSEVRYEQYF. The DNA of the CDR3 is TGTGCCAGCAGTGAGGTGCGCTACGAGCAGTACTTC. The full variable domain, with the rest looked up from reference TRBV28 and TRBJ2-7, is DVKVTQSSRYLVKRTGEKVFLECVQDMDHENMFWYRQDPGLGLRLIYFSYDVKMKEKGDIPEGYSVSREKKERFSLILESASTNQTSMYLCASSEVRYEQYFGPGTRLTVT.

J is TRBJ2-1 and V is TRBV18, with 9 bases fitting TRBD1. The V gene's germline CDR1 is KGHSH and CDR2 LQKENI. Germline trimming cut 4 bases from V and 8 bases from J; bases unmatched to any gene: 9. This CDR3 is 15 amino acids long. CDR3 residues: CASSLTGGASYEQFF. CDR3 nucleotides: TGTGCCAGCTCACTTACAGGGGGCGCAAGTTATGAGCAGTTCTTC.

The rearrangement links TRBV5-4 to TRBJ2-3; 7 bases are shared with TRBD1. This CDR3 has 15 residues. Trimming took 3 bases from V and 0 from J; bases not matched to a gene: 4. The germline V gene encodes CDR1 SGHNT and CDR2 YYREEE (reference sequence). In DNA, the CDR3 is TGTGCCAGCAGCTATGGACAGGCGAGCACAGATACGCAGTATTTT. Residues: CASSYGQASTDTQYF.

The chain joins TRBV5-1 to TRBJ1-2; D may be TRBD1 (5 bases). V was cut by 3 bases and J by 2 bases, with 17 bases left in between. The CDR3 loop spans 16 amino acids. Germline V lookup: CDR1 SGHRS, CDR2 YFSETQ. Written as DNA, the CDR3 is TGCGCCAGCAGCTCAGCAGGGATTACGACGAACTATGGCTACACCTTC. This encodes CASSSAGITTNYGYTF. Supplemented by reference TRBV5-1 and TRBJ1-2, the full variable domain reads KAGVTQTPRYLIKTRGQQVTLSCSPISGHRSVSWYQQTPGQGLQFLFEYFSETQRNKGNFPGRFSGRQFSNSRSEMNVSTLELGDSALYLCASSSAGITTNYGYTFGSGTRLTVV.

As concerns this clone: This specimen includes other DNA sequences encoding the same CDR3. The chain couples TRBV6-5 to TRBJ1-1, with TRBD1 matching 9 bases. The CDR3 sequence is 14 residues long. The V and J ends lost 6 bases and 0 bases, in that order; junction bases with no gene match: 2. CDR1 and CDR2 (germline): MNHEY, SVGAGI. CDR3 sequence: CASSRQGVNTEAFF. CDR3 coding DNA: TGTGCCAGCAGCCGACAGGGGGTGAACACTGAAGCTTTCTTT.

The chain employs TRBV6-1 and TRBJ2-7; 7 bases are shared with TRBD2. V lost 2 bases and J lost 3; bases outside the gene matches: 10. Germline values: CDR1 MNHNS, CDR2 SASEGT. This CDR3 has 16 amino acids. The CDR3 spells CASSEFGGRTSYEQYF. The CDR3, as DNA: TGTGCCAGCAGTGAATTTGGCGGGAGAACCAGCTACGAGCAGTACTTC.